The 30 T cell receptor beta chains in this list originate from one sample, sequenced in a study of T cell responses to AZD1222 COVID-19 vaccine. Using immunoSEQ multiplex PCR, the repertoire was profiled, and TCRdb retains in-frame clones only, with some absent. In the table there are 100,000 to 150,000 clones, about 79% of which are singletons. Sample: peripheral blood, taken 28 days after the second AZD1222 dose. The receptors were sampled from an adult who received the AZD1222 COVID-19 vaccine.

This clone showed up many times. This CDR3 is CASSMGQGVSPLHF. The CDR3, as DNA: TGTGCCAGCAGCATGGGACAGGGGGTTTCACCCCTCCACTTT. The V gene is TRBV5-6, the J gene TRBJ1-6; TRBD1 matches at 11 bases. With V trimmed by 4 bases and J by 9 bases, 3 bases remained unmatched. The CDR3 loop spans 14 amino acids. Germline CDR1 is SGHDT and CDR2 is YYEEEE.

The chain recombines TRBV6-5 with TRBJ1-4; the D is unclear. This CDR3 region has 11 residues. Germline CDR1 MNHEY, CDR2 SVGAGI. Trimming shortened V by 2 bases and J by 10 bases, and 5 bases separated the two germline ends. CDR3 DNA: TGTGCCAGCAGTTACGACGGAAAACTGTTTTTT. This translates into CASSYDGKLFF.

The chain has TRBV24-1 and TRBJ2-3, with a weak D call TRBD1 (6 bases). CDR3 length equals 14 residues. The germline gives CDR1 KGHDR, CDR2 SFDVKD. The ends were cut back, 4 bases at V and 4 bases at J, with 11 bases in the middle. Here the CDR3 DNA reads TGTGCCACCAGTGACCCCAGGGGTCCAGATACGCAGTATTTT. Translation: CATSDPRGPDTQYF.

This clone was seen once. J is TRBJ2-4 and V is TRBV7-2; the D gene is possibly TRBD2 (6 bases). The CDR3 is 14 residues long. V shed 5 bases and J shed 6 bases, with 14 bases lying between them. The V gene's germline CDR1 is SGHTA and CDR2 FQGNSA. CDR3 bases: TGTGCCAGCAGCCCTCCGGGACTGAGAAACATTCAGTACTTC. Translating gives CASSPPGLRNIQYF. The whole variable domain, remainder taken from reference TRBV7-2 and TRBJ2-4, is GAGVSQSPSNKVTEKGKDVELRCDPISGHTALYWYRQSLGQGLEFLIYFQGNSAPDKSGLPSDRFSAERTGGSVSTLTIQRTQQEDSAVYLCASSPPGLRNIQYFGAGTRLSVL.

This chain joins TRBV27 and TRBJ1-2, with 8 nucleotides matching TRBD1. V lost 5 bases, J lost 8 bases, and 10 bases stayed unmatched. This CDR3 contains 14 residues. Germline assignment: CDR1 MNHEY and CDR2 SMNVEV (reference sequence). CDR3 DNA: TGTGCCAGCAGTACCCTAGGACAGGGCTACGGCTACACCTTC. Translation gives CASSTLGQGYGYTF.

The CDR3 here is CASSLPGDGSPLHF. Written as DNA, the CDR3 is TGCGCCAGCAGCCTCCCAGGGGACGGATCACCCCTCCACTTT. The chain uses TRBV5-1 and TRBJ1-6, with D perhaps TRBD1 (6 bases). The CDR3 is 14 residues long. Germline-derived CDR1 and CDR2 are SGHRS and YFSETQ. The V end lost 4 bases, the J end lost 10 bases, and 15 bases lay between the germline ends.

J is TRBJ2-2 and V is TRBV6-1; D call uncertain. The germline V gene has CDR1 MNHNS and CDR2 SASEGT. CDR3 length: 12 amino acids. Trimming pared 1 base from V and 6 bases from J, leaving 3 bases between. The CDR3 DNA follows: TGTGCCAGCAGTGAAGACCCCGGGGAGCTGTTTTTT. Its protein is CASSEDPGELFF.

This rearrangement joins TRBV7-9 to TRBJ1-3, with D possibly being TRBD1 (6 bases). The CDR3 is 13 amino acids. V lost 10 bases, J lost 3 bases, and 13 bases lay in between. CDR1 and CDR2 from the germline V gene are SEHNR and FQNEAQ (reference sequence). The CDR3 loop reads CANAGAGGNTIYF. CDR3 in DNA: TGTGCCAACGCGGGGGCCGGTGGAAACACCATATATTTT.

This rearrangement joins TRBV5-1 to TRBJ2-1; a possible D gene is TRBD1 (6 bases). The CDR3 spans 15 residues. Deletions cut 4 bases from V and 3 bases from J, with 14 bases between. In germline, CDR1 is SGHRS, CDR2 YFSETQ. The CDR3 nucleotides are TGCGCCAGCAGCCCGGGGACATTTCTCTACAATGAGCAGTTCTTC. Translating gives CASSPGTFLYNEQFF.

This chain links TRBV10-2 with TRBJ2-2, with TRBD1 identical over 10 bases. The CDR3 is 16 residues long. Germline CDR1 is WSHSY and CDR2 is SAAADI. V shed 1 base and J 6 bases; nucleotides not matched to a gene: 5. CDR3 bases: TGCGCCAGCAGTGAGTTGGGACAGGGGTTCCCCGGGGAGCTGTTTTTT. It yields the protein CASSELGQGFPGELFF.

The J gene is TRBJ2-2, the V gene TRBV28; 7 positions match TRBD2. Per the germline V gene, CDR1 is MDHEN and CDR2 is SYDVKM. The trim removed 7 bases at V and 0 bases at J, leaving 11 bases unmatched. This CDR3 contains 17 residues. The CDR3: CASINGGTAANTGELFF. The CDR3 DNA follows: TGTGCCAGCATCAACGGGGGGACTGCCGCGAACACCGGGGAGCTGTTTTTT. Full variable domain (rest looked up from reference TRBV28 and TRBJ2-2): DVKVTQSSRYLVKRTGEKVFLECVQDMDHENMFWYRQDPGLGLRLIYFSYDVKMKEKGDIPEGYSVSREKKERFSLILESASTNQTSMYLCASINGGTAANTGELFFGEGSRLTVL.

The chain uses TRBV12-3 or TRBV12-4 and TRBJ2-1; the D call may be TRBD1 or TRBD2 (5 bases each). The V gene lost 3 bases and the J gene lost 6 bases, with 9 bases spanning the gap. The CDR3 is 13 amino acids. As DNA, the CDR3 is TGTGCCAGCAGTTTGTGGGGGTCCAATGAGCAGTTCTTC. It encodes CASSLWGSNEQFF.

The chain links TRBV4-3 to TRBJ1-2; 9 bases agree with TRBD1. CDR1 and CDR2 from the germline V gene are LGHNA and YSLEER. V lost 7 bases, J lost 6 bases, and 15 bases stayed unmatched. CDR3 length equals 16 residues. The CDR3 DNA reads TGCGCCAGCACACAGACCGGGACAGGGACAAGACATGGCTACACCTTC. It yields the protein CASTQTGTGTRHGYTF.

This chain links TRBV3-1 (or the pseudogene TRBV3-2) with TRBJ2-7; D is ambiguous. The CDR3 runs 12 residues. CDR1 is LGHDT and CDR2 is YNNKEL in the germline V gene (reference sequence). The V end was cut by 2 bases, the J end by 0 bases, with 2 bases between. CDR3 in DNA: TGTGCCAGCAGCCAAATCTCCTACGAGCAGTACTTC. It codes for CASSQISYEQYF.

The chain recombines TRBV7-2 with TRBJ1-2, with 9 bases identical to TRBD1. J gave up 2 bases and V 4 bases, and 5 bases lay outside the gene matches. Per the germline V gene, CDR1 is SGHTA and CDR2 is FQGNSA. This CDR3 region has 15 residues. The CDR3 is CASSWIGQGNYGYTF. The CDR3 nucleotides read TGTGCCAGCAGCTGGATTGGACAGGGGAACTATGGCTACACCTTC.

This clone was detected a few times. The chain links TRBV3-1 (or the pseudogene TRBV3-2) to TRBJ1-6; 8 bases map to TRBD1. Germline CDR1 LGHDT, CDR2 YNNKEL (reference sequence). The junction had 9 bases not matched to a gene; V was cut back by 7 bases and J by 10 bases. The CDR3 runs 14 residues. This CDR3 is CASTNQGAGSPLHF. The DNA of the CDR3 is TGTGCCAGCACAAATCAGGGGGCGGGATCACCCCTCCACTTT.

This chain uses TRBV29-1 with TRBJ2-2; D perhaps matches TRBD2 (6 bases). Germline V gene lookup returns CDR1 SQVTM and CDR2 ANQGSEA. Trimming shortened V by 6 bases and J by 6 bases, and 20 bases separated the two germline ends. CDR3 length: 15 amino acids. CDR3 protein: CSVAGTAKESGELFF. DNA of the CDR3: TGCAGCGTAGCAGGGACTGCCAAGGAGTCCGGGGAGCTGTTTTTT.

The chain uses TRBV10-1 and TRBJ2-2; 7 nucleotides match TRBD2. The trim removed 10 bases at V and 5 bases at J, leaving 1 base unmatched. This CDR3 is 11 amino acids long. Germline assignment: CDR1 WNHNN and CDR2 SYGVQD (reference sequence). The CDR3 nucleotides read TGCGCCACCGGGAGGACCGGGGAGCTGTTTTTT. Translation: CATGRTGELFF.

This clone has a count of ten or more. The chain recombines TRBV28 with TRBJ2-7; possibly TRBD1 or TRBD2 for D (5 bases each). Germline-derived CDR1 and CDR2 are MDHEN and SYDVKM. The CDR3 length is 13 residues. V was clipped by 6 bases and J by 4 bases, with 13 bases between them. CDR3 nucleotides: TGTGCCAGCAGCCGCCCGGGACCGTACGAGCAGTACTTC. Translation gives CASSRPGPYEQYF.

The CDR3 reads CASSEIGNTEAFF. CDR3 coding DNA: TGTGCCAGCAGTGAAATCGGGAACACTGAAGCTTTCTTT. The chain combines TRBV2 with TRBJ1-1; no clear D. CDR1 SNHLY and CDR2 FYNNEI come from the germline V gene. Trimming removed 2 bases at V and 1 base at J, with 5 bases between. The CDR3 totals 13 residues.

The chain joins TRBV6-1 to TRBJ1-5; TRBD1 agrees at 9 bases. CDR1 is MNHNS and CDR2 is SASEGT in the germline V gene. CDR3 length: 17 amino acids. The trim removed 4 bases at V and 6 bases at J, leaving 13 bases unmatched. The CDR3 spells CASSVGLRTGESQPQHF. The CDR3 bases are TGTGCCAGCAGTGTAGGTTTAAGGACAGGGGAGAGTCAGCCCCAGCATTTT.

The chain recombines TRBV24-1 with TRBJ2-3; TRBD2 matches 8 bases. The CDR3 covers 16 residues. V gave up 3 bases and J gave up 1 base; unmatched junction bases: 5. The germline V gene has CDR1 KGHDR and CDR2 SFDVKD. CDR3 protein: CATSDAGRGGTDTQYF. As DNA, the CDR3 is TGTGCCACCAGTGATGCCGGGAGGGGGGGCACAGATACGCAGTATTTT.

The chain links TRBV7-3 to TRBJ2-2; D uncertain. The CDR3 has 13 residues. Per germline, CDR1 SGHTA and CDR2 FQGTGA. With 4 bases removed from V and 3 bases from J, the gap between germline ends came to 6 bases. The CDR3 bases are TGTGCCAGCAGCTCCCATTACACCGGGGAGCTGTTTTTT. This sequence encodes CASSSHYTGELFF.

The chain employs TRBV27 and TRBJ1-5; TRBD1 aligns across 7 bases. The CDR3 covers 15 residues. With 5 bases clipped from V and 4 bases from J, the junction kept 8 bases outside the gene matches. Looked up from germline, CDR1 is MNHEY and CDR2 is SMNVEV (reference sequence). The CDR3 is CASSPFDRANQPQHF. In nucleotides, the CDR3 is TGTGCCAGCAGTCCCTTCGACAGGGCGAATCAGCCCCAGCATTTT.

The V and J genes are TRBV5-1 and TRBJ2-7; D is uncertain. Deletions cut 0 bases from V and 5 bases from J, with 12 bases between. Germline CDR1 and CDR2: SGHRS and YFSETQ. The CDR3 runs 14 residues. CDR3 sequence reads: CASSLGSEAHEQYF. CDR3 sequence (DNA): TGCGCCAGCAGCTTGGGATCTGAGGCCCACGAGCAGTACTTC.

The V gene is TRBV24-1, the J gene TRBJ2-6; D is unclear. Trimming stripped 3 bases from V and 4 bases from J, with 6 bases between. Per the germline V gene, CDR1 is KGHDR and CDR2 is SFDVKD. The CDR3 runs to 14 residues. The CDR3 spells CATSDLYGANVLTF. The CDR3 region has the DNA TGTGCCACCAGTGATCTTTACGGGGCCAACGTCCTGACTTTC.

V gene TRBV5-8 combines with J gene TRBJ1-6; D is uncertain. The CDR3 spans 13 residues. The V gene's germline CDR1 is SGHTS and CDR2 YDEGEE. V shed 0 bases and J shed 8 bases, with 6 bases lying between them. CDR3 sequence reads: CASSLGLYSPLHF. The CDR3 DNA reads as TGTGCCAGCAGCTTGGGATTATATTCACCCCTCCACTTT.

Many counts were recorded for this clone. The V gene is TRBV4-1, the J gene TRBJ1-6; no definite D call. In germline, CDR1 is MGHRA, CDR2 YSYEKL. The CDR3 covers 15 residues. Trimming shortened V by 2 bases and J by 9 bases, and 14 bases separated the two germline ends. CDR3 sequence: CASSQPGPRISPLHF. CDR3 nucleotide sequence: TGCGCCAGCAGCCAACCCGGGCCGCGAATTTCACCCCTCCACTTT.

V is TRBV10-1 and J is TRBJ1-3; no firm D call. Trimming removed 0 bases at V and 0 bases at J, with 9 bases between. Germline lookup yields CDR1 WNHNN and CDR2 SYGVQD (reference sequence). CDR3 length equals 16 residues. CDR3 coding DNA: TGCGCCAGCAGTGAGTCGCCGGGTGACTCTGGAAACACCATATATTTT. It is translated as CASSESPGDSGNTIYF.

The chain carries TRBV6-5 and TRBJ2-7; possibly TRBD1 or TRBD2 for D (5 bases each). This CDR3 contains 13 residues. Germline-derived CDR1 and CDR2 are MNHEY and SVGAGI. Trimming removed 0 bases at V and 6 bases at J, with 9 bases between. This chain's CDR3 is CASSYSWGSEQYF. The CDR3 coding sequence is TGTGCCAGCAGTTACTCTTGGGGGTCCGAGCAGTACTTC.